The entry below describes one T cell receptor beta chain. At one end, the junction sequence differs from germline, possibly due to a read error. Germline-derived CDR1 and CDR2 are LGHNA and YNFKEQ. There are 15 residues in the CDR3. This specimen comes from a study of blood T cell repertoires in COVID-19. Looking at the study overall: Italy, Spain and the United States were the sources of the convalescent and acute COVID-19 samples. The analysed material was cDNA or gDNA that came from T cells, B-cell-depleted T cells, or PBMCs.

Per the original data handling: Counts of nucleated cells, estimated from reference gene primer amplification, were obtained. Sequencing was performed with immunoSEQ multiplex PCR; in TCRdb, only in-frame clones are kept and a portion is missing. That table supplies the V and J calls and clone size; D and trimming were determined from the DNA. The sample shows about 230,000 clones, 83% of them seen only once. Sample: peripheral blood. J is TRBJ2-1 and V is TRBV4-2; no firm D call. The sequence was obtained from a woman between 65 and 79 years old with active or convalescent COVID-19. This chain's CDR3 is CASSEDLNSYNEQFF. CDR3 DNA: TGTGCCAGCAGCGAAGACTTAAACTCCTACAATGAGCAGTTCTTC.